The clone carrying this TCR beta chain was seen a handful of times. No antigen is known for it. These data are taken from a study of cytomegalovirus exposure and HLA in healthy donors. Overall study: Genotyping of roughly 400 donors showed that around 86% belonged to the Caucasian-associated ancestry cluster.

Study observations and caveats: Across donors, most TCRs were seen rarely, yet some public ones were widespread. Other equally common chains were less clonally expanded than HLA-associated TCR beta chains, a later analysis showed. Only CMV serostatus was available as immune exposure information.

Germline lookup yields CDR1 SGHRS and CDR2 YFSETQ. With V trimmed by 5 bases and J by 0 bases, 8 bases remained unmatched. The CDR3 is made up of 16 amino acids. The study ran its PCR with 60 Vbeta and 13 Jbeta primers. Libraries were prepared by immunoSEQ multiplex PCR; TCRdb keeps only in-frame clonotypes and omits some of them. The sample gives some 170,000 clones, roughly four fifths of which show up once; approximately 11% is in the top ten. The chain uses TRBV5-1 and TRBJ2-7; 10 bases map to TRBD1. The clonotype originates from a man aged 45 to 65 in good health and CMV-seropositive. Sequenced material: PBMCs. The CDR3 region is CASSPSGTGVSYEQYF. For the CDR3, the DNA is TGCGCCAGCAGTCCCTCCGGGACAGGGGTCTCCTACGAGCAGTACTTC. Using reference TRBV5-1 and TRBJ2-7 for the parts outside the CDR3, the full variable domain is KAGVTQTPRYLIKTRGQQVTLSCSPISGHRSVSWYQQTPGQGLQFLFEYFSETQRNKGNFPGRFSGRQFSNSRSEMNVSTLELGDSALYLCASSPSGTGVSYEQYFGPGTRLTVT.